The T cell receptor beta chain under discussion was sequenced for a study of a mutant IDH1 vaccine in newly diagnosed glioma. Clones were sequenced by immunoSEQ multiplex PCR, and TCRdb holds only the in-frame ones, with some missing. Of 52,000 or so clones listed, roughly 77% are singletons. The ends lost 5 bases at V and 5 bases at J; junction bases unmatched: 6. The germline V gene has CDR1 LNHDA and CDR2 SQIVND (reference sequence). The CDR3 contains 16 residues. About this clone: Its target is not known.

Specified time point: week 23, last vaccination. A 20-mer mutant IDH1 peptide at 300 ug was injected subcutaneously with topical imiquimod. This TCR derives from a woman aged 40 to 50 with glioma. Some clones in this sample may be carry-over from other donors' samples. The gene calls are TRBV19 and TRBJ2-3; TRBD2 agrees at 14 bases. The material sequenced was PBMCs, taken from a glioma patient whose treatment included an IDH1 peptide vaccine. The CDR3 loop reads CASSGTSGGSGDTQYF. CDR3 nucleotide sequence: TGTGCCAGTAGTGGGACTAGCGGGGGCTCGGGAGATACGCAGTATTTT.